The clone carrying this T cell receptor (beta chain) was counted many times. The CDR3 runs to 14 residues. CDR1 and CDR2 from the germline V gene are MGHRA and YSYEKL. V was cut by 5 bases and J by 6 bases, with 16 bases left in between. This entry is derived from a study of spatial heterogeneity in lung cancer. TCRdb re-analysed the 5' RACE reads in MiXCR, keeping a single row per CDR3 protein. The table shows under 50,000 distinct CDR3 sequences, with around 5.2% occurring only once. As to time point: sample taken at primary tumor resection. Tumor, nontumor lung or frozen PBMC supplied whole RNA that was sequenced unsorted. There were 75 or so donors, all of them untreated patients with early-stage non-small cell lung cancer.

This receptor was obtained from a female donor with early-stage non-small cell lung cancer. This sequence joins TRBV4-1 and TRBJ1-1; tentatively, D is TRBD1 (6 bases). The sample consisted of PBMCs, taken at surgery. This CDR3 is CASSYNSGAAEAFF. In DNA form, the CDR3 reads TGCGCCAGCAGCTATAACTCGGGGGCCGCTGAAGCTTTCTTT.